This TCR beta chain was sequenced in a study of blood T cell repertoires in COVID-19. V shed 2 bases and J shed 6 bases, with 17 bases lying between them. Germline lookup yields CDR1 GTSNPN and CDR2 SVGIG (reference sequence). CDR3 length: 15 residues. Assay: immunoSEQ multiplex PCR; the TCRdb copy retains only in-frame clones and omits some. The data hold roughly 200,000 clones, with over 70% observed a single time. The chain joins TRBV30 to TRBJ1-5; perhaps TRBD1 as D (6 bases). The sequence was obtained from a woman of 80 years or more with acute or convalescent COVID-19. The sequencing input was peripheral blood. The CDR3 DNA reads TGTGCCTGGAGTCATCGGGGGCGGGAGGGTCAGCCCCAGCATTTT. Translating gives CAWSHRGREGQPQHF.